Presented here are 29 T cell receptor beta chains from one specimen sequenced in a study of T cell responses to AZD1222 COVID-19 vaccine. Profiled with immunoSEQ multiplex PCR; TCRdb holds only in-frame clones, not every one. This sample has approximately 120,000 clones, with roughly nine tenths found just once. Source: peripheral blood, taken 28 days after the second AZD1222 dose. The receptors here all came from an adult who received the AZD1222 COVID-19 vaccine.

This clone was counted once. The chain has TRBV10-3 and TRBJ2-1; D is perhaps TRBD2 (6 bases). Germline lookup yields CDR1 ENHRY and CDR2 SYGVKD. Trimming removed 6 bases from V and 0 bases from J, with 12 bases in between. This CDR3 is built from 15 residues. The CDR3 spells CAIRIDGSSYNEQFF. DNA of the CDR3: TGTGCCATCAGGATAGACGGGAGCTCCTACAATGAGCAGTTCTTC.

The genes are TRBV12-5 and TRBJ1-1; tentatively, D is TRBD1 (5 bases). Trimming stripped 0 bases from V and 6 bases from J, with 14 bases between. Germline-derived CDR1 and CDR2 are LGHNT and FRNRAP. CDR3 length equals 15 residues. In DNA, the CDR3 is TGTGCTAGTGGTTTGGTGTCTGGGGCTTTATCTGAAGCTTTCTTT. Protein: CASGLVSGALSEAFF.

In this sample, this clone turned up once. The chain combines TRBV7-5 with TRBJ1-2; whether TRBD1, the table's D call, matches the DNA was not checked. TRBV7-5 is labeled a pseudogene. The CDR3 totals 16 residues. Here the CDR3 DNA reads TGTGCCAGAAGATTAGGACAGGGGCCTTCTAACTATGGCTACACCTTC. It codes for CARRLGQGPSNYGYTF.

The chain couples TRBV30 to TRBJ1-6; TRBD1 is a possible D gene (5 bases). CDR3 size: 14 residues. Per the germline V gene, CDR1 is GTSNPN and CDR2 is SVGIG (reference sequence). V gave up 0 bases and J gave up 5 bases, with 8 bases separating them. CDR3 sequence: CAWSVGPNNSPLHF. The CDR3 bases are TGTGCCTGGAGTGTGGGACCGAATAATTCACCCCTCCACTTT.

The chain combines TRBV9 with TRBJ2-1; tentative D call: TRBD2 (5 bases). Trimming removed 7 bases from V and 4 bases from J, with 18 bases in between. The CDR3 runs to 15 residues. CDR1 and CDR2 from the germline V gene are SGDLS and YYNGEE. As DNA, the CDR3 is TGTGCCAGCTCGTCGACTCCGAGGGAATACAATGAGCAGTTCTTC. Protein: CASSSTPREYNEQFF.

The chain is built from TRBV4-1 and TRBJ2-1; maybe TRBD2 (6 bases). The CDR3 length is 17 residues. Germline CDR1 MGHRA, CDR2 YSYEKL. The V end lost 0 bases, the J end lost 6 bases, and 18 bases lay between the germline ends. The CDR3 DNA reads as TGCGCCAGCAGCCAAGAACGTGGGGACTTCGTCTCCAATGAGCAGTTCTTC. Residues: CASSQERGDFVSNEQFF.

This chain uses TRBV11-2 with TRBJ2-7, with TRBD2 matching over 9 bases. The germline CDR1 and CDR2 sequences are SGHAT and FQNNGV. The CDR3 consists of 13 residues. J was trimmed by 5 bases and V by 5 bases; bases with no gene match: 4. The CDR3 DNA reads TGTGCCAGCAGCCCGGGACTAGCAAACGAGCAGTACTTC. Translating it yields CASSPGLANEQYF.

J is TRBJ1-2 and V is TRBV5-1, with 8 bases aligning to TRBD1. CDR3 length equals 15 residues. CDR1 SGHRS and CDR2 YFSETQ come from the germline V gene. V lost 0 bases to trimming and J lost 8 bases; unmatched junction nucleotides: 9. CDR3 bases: TGCGCCAGCAGCTTGGCCCAGGGGGCTTCTGTGGGCTACACCTTC. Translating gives CASSLAQGASVGYTF.

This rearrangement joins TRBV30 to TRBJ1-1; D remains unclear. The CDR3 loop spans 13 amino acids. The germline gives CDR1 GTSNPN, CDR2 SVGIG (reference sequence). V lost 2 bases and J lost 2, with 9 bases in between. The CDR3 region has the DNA TGTGCCTGGAGTCTCAGTGGTAACACTGAAGCTTTCTTT. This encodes CAWSLSGNTEAFF.

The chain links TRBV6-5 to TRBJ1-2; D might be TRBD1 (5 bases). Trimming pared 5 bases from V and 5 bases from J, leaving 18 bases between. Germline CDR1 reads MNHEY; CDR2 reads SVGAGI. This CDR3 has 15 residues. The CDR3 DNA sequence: TGTGCCAGCAGTCCCGGGGGTTTAAGGAGGTATGGCTACACCTTC. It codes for CASSPGGLRRYGYTF.

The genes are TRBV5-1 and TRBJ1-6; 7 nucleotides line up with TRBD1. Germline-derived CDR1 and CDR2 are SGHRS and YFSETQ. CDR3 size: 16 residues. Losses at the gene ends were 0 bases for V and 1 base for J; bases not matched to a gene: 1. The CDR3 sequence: CASSLGQGSYNSPLHF. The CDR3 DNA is TGCGCCAGCAGCTTGGGACAGGGATCCTATAATTCACCCCTCCACTTT.

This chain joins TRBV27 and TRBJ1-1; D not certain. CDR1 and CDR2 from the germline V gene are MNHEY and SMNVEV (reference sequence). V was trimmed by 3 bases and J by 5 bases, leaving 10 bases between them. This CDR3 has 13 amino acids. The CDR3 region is CASSLALGTEAFF. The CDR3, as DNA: TGTGCCAGCAGTTTGGCACTGGGAACTGAAGCTTTCTTT.

CDR3 sequence (DNA): TGTGCCAGCAGCAAAGCCGGGAGGGGCTCACAGCCTCAGCCCCAGCATTTT. Translated, it gives CASSKAGRGSQPQPQHF. The chain joins TRBV21-1 to TRBJ1-5. TRBV21-1 is a pseudogene locus. The length of the CDR3 is 17 residues.

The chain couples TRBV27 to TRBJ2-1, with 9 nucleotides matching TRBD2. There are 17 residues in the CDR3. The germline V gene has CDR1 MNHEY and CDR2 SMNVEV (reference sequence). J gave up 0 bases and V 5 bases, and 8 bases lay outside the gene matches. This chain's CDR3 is CASSQQKRGASYNEQFF. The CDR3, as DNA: TGTGCCAGCAGTCAGCAGAAGCGGGGGGCCTCCTACAATGAGCAGTTCTTC.

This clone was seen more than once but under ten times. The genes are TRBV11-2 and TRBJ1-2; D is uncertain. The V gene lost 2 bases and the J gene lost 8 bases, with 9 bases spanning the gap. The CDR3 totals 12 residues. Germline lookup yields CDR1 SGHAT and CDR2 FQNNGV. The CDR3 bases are TGTGCCAGCAGCTTATTATCGGAAGGCTACACCTTC. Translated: CASSLLSEGYTF.

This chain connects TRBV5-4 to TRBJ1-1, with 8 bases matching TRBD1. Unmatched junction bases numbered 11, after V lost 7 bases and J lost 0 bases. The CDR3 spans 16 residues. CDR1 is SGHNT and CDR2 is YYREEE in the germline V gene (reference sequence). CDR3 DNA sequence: TGTGCCAGCCGAATCAGGACAGGGAGTATGAACACTGAAGCTTTCTTT. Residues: CASRIRTGSMNTEAFF. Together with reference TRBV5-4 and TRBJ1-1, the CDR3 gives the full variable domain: ETGVTQSPTHLIKTRGQQVTLRCSSQSGHNTVSWYQQALGQGPQFIFQYYREEENGRGNFPPRFSGLQFPNYSSELNVNALELDDSALYLCASRIRTGSMNTEAFFGQGTRLTVV.

The CDR3 spells CASSEVGESGYTF. Here the CDR3 DNA reads TGTGCCAGCAGTGAAGTCGGGGAGAGTGGCTACACCTTC. The V gene is TRBV6-1, the J gene TRBJ1-2, with D uncertain. The germline V gene encodes CDR1 MNHNS and CDR2 SASEGT. Trimming removed 1 base from V and 7 bases from J, with 10 bases in between. CDR3 length: 13 residues.

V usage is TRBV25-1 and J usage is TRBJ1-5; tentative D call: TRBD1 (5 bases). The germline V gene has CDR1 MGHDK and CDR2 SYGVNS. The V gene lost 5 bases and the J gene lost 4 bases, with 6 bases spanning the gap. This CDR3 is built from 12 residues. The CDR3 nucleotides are TGTGCCAGCAGTCGGGGGAATCAGCCCCAGCATTTT. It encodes CASSRGNQPQHF. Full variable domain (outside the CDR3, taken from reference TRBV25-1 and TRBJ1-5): EADIYQTPRYLVIGTGKKITLECSQTMGHDKMYWYQQDPGMELHLIHYSYGVNSTEKGDLSSESTVSRIRTEHFPLTLESARPSHTSQYLCASSRGNQPQHFGDGTRLSIL.

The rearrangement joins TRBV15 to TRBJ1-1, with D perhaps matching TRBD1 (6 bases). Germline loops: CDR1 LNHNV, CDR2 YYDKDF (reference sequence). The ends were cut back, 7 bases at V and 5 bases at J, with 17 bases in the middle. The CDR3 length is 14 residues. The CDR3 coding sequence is TGTGCCACCATCCCGGGATGGGGGCGGACTGAAGCTTTCTTT. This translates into CATIPGWGRTEAFF.

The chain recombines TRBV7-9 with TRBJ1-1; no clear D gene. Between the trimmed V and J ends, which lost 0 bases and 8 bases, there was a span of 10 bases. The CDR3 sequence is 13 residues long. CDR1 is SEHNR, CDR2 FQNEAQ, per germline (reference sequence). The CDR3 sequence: CASSLATFDEAFF. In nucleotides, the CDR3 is TGTGCCAGCAGCTTAGCCACCTTTGACGAAGCTTTCTTT.

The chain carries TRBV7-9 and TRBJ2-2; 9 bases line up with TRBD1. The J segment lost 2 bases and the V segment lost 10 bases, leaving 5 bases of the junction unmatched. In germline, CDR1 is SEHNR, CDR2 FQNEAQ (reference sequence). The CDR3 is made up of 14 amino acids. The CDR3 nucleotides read TGTGCCACCAGACAGGGGGGTAACACCGGGGAGCTGTTTTTT. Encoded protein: CATRQGGNTGELFF.

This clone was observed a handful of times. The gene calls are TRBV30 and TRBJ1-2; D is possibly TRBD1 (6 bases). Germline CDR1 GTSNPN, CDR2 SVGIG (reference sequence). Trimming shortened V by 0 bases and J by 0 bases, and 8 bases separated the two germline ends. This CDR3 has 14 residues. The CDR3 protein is CAWSVQGTNYGYTF. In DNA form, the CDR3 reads TGTGCCTGGAGTGTACAGGGAACTAACTATGGCTACACCTTC.

CDR3 bases: TGCGCCAGCAGCAGCGCGCCTCTCGGCACAGATACGCAGTATTTT. Protein: CASSSAPLGTDTQYF. The V call is TRBV5-1, the J call TRBJ2-3; no reliable D call. The germline V gene encodes CDR1 SGHRS and CDR2 YFSETQ. The CDR3 loop spans 15 amino acids. V shed 4 bases and J shed 1 base, with 13 bases lying between them.

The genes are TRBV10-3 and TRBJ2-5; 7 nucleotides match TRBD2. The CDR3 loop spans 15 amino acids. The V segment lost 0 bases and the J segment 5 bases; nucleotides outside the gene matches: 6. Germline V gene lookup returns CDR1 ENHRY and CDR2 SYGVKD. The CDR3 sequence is CAISESTGGRETQYF. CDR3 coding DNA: TGTGCCATCAGTGAGTCAACGGGGGGACGGGAGACCCAGTACTTC.

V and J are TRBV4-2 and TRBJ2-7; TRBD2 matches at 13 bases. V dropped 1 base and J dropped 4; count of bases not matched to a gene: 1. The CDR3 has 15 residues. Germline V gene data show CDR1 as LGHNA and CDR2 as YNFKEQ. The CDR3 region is CASSQALAGGYEQYF. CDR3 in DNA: TGTGCCAGCAGCCAAGCACTAGCGGGGGGGTACGAGCAGTACTTC.

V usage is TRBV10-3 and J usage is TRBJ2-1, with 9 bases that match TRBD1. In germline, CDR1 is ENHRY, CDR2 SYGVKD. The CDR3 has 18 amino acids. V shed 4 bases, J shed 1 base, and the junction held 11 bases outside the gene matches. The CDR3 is CAISGIRVGQGSYNEQFF. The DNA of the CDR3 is TGTGCCATCAGTGGTATACGGGTGGGACAGGGTTCCTACAATGAGCAGTTCTTC.

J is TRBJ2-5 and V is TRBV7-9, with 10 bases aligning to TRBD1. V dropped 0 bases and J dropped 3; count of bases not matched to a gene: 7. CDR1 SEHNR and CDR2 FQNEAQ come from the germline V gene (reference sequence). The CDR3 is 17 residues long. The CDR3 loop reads CASSLARGTGAKETQYF. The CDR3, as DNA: TGTGCCAGCAGCTTAGCGAGGGGGACAGGGGCTAAAGAGACCCAGTACTTC. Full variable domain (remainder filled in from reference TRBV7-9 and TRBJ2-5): DTGVSQNPRHKITKRGQNVTFRCDPISEHNRLYWYRQTLGQGPEFLTYFQNEAQLEKSRLLSDRFSAERPKGSFSTLEIQRTEQGDSAMYLCASSLARGTGAKETQYFGPGTRLLVL.

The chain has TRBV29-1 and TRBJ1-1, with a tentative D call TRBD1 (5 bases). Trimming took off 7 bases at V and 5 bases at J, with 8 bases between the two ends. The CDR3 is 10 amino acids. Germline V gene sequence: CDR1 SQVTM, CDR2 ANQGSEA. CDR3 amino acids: CSARDTEAFF. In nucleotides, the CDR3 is TGCAGCGCCAGGGATACTGAAGCTTTCTTT.

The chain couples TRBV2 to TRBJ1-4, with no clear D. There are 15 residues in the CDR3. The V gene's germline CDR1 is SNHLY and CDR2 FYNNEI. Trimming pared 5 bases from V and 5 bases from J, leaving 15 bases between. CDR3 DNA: TGTGCCAGCAGTATTGGGCGTACCCTAAATGAAAAACTGTTTTTT. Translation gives CASSIGRTLNEKLFF.